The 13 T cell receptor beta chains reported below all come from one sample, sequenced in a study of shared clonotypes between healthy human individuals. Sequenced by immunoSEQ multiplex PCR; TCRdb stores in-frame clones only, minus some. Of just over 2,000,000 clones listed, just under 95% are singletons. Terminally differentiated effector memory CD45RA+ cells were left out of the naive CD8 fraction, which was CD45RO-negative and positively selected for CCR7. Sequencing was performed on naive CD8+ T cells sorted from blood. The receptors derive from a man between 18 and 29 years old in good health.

As DNA, the CDR3 is TGTGCCAGCAGCTTCAGGCTAGAGGGCACCGGGGAGCTGTTTTTT. Its translation is CASSFRLEGTGELFF. The genes are TRBV5-4 and TRBJ2-2; D possibly corresponds to TRBD2 (5 bases). Trimming took 2 bases from V and 4 from J, leaving 12 bases between them. Germline lookup yields CDR1 SGHNT and CDR2 YYREEE (reference sequence). The CDR3 totals 15 residues.

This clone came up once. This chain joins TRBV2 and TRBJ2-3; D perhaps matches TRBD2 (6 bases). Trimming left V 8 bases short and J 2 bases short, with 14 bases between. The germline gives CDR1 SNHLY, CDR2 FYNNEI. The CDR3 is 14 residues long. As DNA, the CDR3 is TGTGCCAGCGGGGACCGGGAGAACACAGATACGCAGTATTTT. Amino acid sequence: CASGDRENTDTQYF.

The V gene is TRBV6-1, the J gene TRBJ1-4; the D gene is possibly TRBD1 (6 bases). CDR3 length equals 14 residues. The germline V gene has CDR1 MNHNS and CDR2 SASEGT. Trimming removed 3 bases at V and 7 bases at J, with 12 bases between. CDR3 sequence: CASSDRGSSEKLFF. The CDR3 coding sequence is TGTGCCAGCAGTGATAGGGGGTCTAGTGAAAAACTGTTTTTT.

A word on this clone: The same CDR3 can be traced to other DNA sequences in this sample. As DNA, the CDR3 is TGTGCCAGCAGCCCCGGGACCGGGAACACCGGGGAGCTGTTTTTT. This encodes CASSPGTGNTGELFF. The chain is built from TRBV6-5 and TRBJ2-2; TRBD1 or TRBD2 may be the D gene (5 bases each). V shed 6 bases and J shed 1 base, with 12 bases lying between them. Germline lookup yields CDR1 MNHEY and CDR2 SVGAGI. The length of the CDR3 is 15 residues.

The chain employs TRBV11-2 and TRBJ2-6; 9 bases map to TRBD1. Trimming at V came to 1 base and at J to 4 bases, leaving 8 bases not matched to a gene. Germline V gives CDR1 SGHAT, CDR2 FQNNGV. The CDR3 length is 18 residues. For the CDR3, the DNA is TGTGCCAGCAGCTTAGCTTCACAGGGGGCGGGAGGGGCCAACGTCCTGACTTTC. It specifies CASSLASQGAGGANVLTF. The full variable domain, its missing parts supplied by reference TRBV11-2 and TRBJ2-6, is EAGVAQSPRYKIIEKRQSVAFWCNPISGHATLYWYQQILGQGPKLLIQFQNNGVVDDSQLPKDRFSAERLKGVDSTLKIQPAKLEDSAVYLCASSLASQGAGGANVLTFGAGSRLTVL.

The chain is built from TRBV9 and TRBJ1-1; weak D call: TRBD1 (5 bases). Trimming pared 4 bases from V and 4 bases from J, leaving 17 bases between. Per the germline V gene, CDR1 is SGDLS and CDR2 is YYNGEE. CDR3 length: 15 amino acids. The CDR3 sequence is CASSTRGEWGTEAFF. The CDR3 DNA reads TGTGCCAGCAGCACCCGAGGGGAATGGGGCACTGAAGCTTTCTTT.

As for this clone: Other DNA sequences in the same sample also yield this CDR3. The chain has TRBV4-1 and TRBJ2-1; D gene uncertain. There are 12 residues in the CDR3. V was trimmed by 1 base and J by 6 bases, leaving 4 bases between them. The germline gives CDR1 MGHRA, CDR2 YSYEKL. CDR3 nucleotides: TGCGCCAGCAGCCAAGCGGGCAATGAGCAGTTCTTC. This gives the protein CASSQAGNEQFF.

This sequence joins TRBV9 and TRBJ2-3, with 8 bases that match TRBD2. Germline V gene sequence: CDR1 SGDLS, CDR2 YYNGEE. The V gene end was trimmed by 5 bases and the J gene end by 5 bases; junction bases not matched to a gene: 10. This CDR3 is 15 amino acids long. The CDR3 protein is CASSASGSVGDTQYF. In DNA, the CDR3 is TGTGCCAGCAGTGCAAGCGGGAGCGTGGGAGATACGCAGTATTTT.

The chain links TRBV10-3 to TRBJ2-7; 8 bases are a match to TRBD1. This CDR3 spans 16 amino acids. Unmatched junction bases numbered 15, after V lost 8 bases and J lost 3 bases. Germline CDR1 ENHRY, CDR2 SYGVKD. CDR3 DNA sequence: TGTGCCATCTCGGACAGGGACCCGTCTAAGTACTACGAGCAGTACTTC. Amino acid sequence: CAISDRDPSKYYEQYF.

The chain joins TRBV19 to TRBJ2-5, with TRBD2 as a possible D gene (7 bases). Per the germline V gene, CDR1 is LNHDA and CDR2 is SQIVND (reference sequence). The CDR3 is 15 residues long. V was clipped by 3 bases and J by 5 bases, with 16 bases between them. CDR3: CASSIAAGALETQYF. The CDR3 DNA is TGTGCCAGTAGTATCGCGGCGGGGGCTTTGGAGACCCAGTACTTC.

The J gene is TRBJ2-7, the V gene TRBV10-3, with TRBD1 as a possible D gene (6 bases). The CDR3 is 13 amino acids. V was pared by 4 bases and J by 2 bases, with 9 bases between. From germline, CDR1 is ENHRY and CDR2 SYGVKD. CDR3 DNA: TGTGCCATCAGTGGGGGGCAAACCTACGAGCAGTACTTC. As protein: CAISGGQTYEQYF.

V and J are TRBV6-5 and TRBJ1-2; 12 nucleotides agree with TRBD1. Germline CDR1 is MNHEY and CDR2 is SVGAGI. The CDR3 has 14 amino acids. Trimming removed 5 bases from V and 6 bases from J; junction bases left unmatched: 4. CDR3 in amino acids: CASSGTGGGHGYTF. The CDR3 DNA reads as TGTGCCAGCAGTGGGACAGGGGGCGGTCATGGCTACACCTTC.

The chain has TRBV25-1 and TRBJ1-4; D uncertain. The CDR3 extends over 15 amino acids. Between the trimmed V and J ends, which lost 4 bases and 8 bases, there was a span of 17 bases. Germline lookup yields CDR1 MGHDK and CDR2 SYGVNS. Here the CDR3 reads CASSGYRHGIEKLFF. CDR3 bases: TGTGCCAGCAGTGGCTATCGACACGGGATCGAAAAACTGTTTTTT.